This T cell receptor beta chain is drawn from a study of T-cell reconstitution after alpha-beta-depleted transplantation in children. Study-wide results and caveats: Several hundred expanded graft clones reportedly supplied alpha-beta T cells about two months after transplant. Surviving recipient T cells and thymic progenitors accounted for the high day-60 TCRbeta diversity observed in some patients. Among T cells one year after transplant, newly produced cells accounted for most counts and diversity.

This clonotype was observed at least ten times. The antigen is unknown. Unique molecular identifiers were incorporated when the TCRbeta library was constructed. TCRdb reprocessed the PCR reads with MiXCR, giving one entry per CDR3 protein. The sample lists roughly 500,000 distinct CDR3 sequences, under 12% occurring once. The V and J ends lost 6 bases and 6 bases, in that order; junction bases with no gene match: 7. CDR3 length: 14 amino acids. The chain links TRBV12-3 or TRBV12-4 to TRBJ2-2; TRBD2 matches 7 bases. The source material was PBMCs, sampled before TCRalphabeta/CD19-depleted stem cell transplant. This clonotype was obtained from a child aged 2-15 years with inherited bone marrow failure, due to receive a stem cell transplant. The CDR3 DNA reads as TGTGCCAGCAGGTGGCTAGCGGATGCCGGGGAGCTGTTTTTT. Translation: CASRWLADAGELFF.